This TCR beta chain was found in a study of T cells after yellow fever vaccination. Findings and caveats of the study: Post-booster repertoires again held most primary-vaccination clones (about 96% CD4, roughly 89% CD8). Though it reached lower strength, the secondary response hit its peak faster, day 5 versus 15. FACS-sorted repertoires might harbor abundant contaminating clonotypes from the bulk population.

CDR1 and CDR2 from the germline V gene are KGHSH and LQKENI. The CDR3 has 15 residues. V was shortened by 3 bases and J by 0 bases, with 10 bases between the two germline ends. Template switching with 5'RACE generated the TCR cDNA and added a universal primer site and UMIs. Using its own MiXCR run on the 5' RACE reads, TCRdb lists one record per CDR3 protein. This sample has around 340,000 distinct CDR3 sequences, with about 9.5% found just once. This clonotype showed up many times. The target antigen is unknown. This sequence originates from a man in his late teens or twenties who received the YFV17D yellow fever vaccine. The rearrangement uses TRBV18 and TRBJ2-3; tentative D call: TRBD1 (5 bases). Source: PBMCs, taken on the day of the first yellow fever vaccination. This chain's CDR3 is CASSPGAVSTDTQYF. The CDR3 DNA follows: TGTGCCAGCTCACCTGGGGCAGTTAGCACAGATACGCAGTATTTT.